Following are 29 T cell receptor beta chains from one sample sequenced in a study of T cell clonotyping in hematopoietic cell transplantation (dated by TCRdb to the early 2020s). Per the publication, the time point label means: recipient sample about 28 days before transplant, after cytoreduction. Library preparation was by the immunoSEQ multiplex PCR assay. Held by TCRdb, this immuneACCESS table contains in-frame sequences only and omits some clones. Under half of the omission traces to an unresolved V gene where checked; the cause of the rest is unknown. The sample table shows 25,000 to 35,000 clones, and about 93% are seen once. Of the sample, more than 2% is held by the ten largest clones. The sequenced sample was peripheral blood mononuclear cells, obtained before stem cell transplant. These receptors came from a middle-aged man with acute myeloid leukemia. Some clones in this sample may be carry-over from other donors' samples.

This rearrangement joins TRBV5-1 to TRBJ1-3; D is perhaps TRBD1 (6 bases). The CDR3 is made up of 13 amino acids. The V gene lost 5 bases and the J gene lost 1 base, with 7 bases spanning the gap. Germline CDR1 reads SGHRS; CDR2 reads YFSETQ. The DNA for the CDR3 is TGCGCCAGCAGACAGGGATCTGGAAACACCATATATTTT. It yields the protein CASRQGSGNTIYF.

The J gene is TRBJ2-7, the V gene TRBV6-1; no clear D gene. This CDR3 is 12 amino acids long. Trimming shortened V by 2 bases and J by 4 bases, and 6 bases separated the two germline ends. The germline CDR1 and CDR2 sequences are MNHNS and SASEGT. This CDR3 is CASSESGYEQYF. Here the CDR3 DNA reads TGTGCCAGCAGTGAATCCGGGTACGAGCAGTACTTC.

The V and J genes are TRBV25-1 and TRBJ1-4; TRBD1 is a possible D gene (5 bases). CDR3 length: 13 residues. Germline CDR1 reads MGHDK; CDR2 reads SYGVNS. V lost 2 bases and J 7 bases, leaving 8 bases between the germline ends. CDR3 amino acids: CASSERGVEKLFF. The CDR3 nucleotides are TGTGCCAGCAGTGAAAGGGGCGTTGAAAAACTGTTTTTT. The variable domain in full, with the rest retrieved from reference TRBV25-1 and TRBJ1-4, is EADIYQTPRYLVIGTGKKITLECSQTMGHDKMYWYQQDPGMELHLIHYSYGVNSTEKGDLSSESTVSRIRTEHFPLTLESARPSHTSQYLCASSERGVEKLFFGSGTQLSVL.

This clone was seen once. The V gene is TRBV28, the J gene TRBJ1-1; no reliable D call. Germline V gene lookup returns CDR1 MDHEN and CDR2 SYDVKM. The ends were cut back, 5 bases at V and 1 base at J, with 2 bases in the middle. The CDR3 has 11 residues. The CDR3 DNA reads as TGTGCCAGCAGTCGGAACACTGAAGCTTTCTTT. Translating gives CASSRNTEAFF. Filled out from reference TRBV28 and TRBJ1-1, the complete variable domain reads DVKVTQSSRYLVKRTGEKVFLECVQDMDHENMFWYRQDPGLGLRLIYFSYDVKMKEKGDIPEGYSVSREKKERFSLILESASTNQTSMYLCASSRNTEAFFGQGTRLTVV.

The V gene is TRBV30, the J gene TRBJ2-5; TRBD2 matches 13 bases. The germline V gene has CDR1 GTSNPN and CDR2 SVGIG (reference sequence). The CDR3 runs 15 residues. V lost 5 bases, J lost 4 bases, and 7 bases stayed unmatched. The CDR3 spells CAWLRTSGGGETQYF. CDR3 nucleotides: TGTGCCTGGCTTAGGACTAGCGGGGGAGGAGAGACCCAGTACTTC. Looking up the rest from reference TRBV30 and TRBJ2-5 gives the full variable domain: SQTIHQWPATLVQPVGSPLSLECTVEGTSNPNLYWYRQAAGRGLQLLFYSVGIGQISSEVPQNLSASRPQDRQFILSSKKLLLSDSGFYLCAWLRTSGGGETQYFGPGTRLLVL.

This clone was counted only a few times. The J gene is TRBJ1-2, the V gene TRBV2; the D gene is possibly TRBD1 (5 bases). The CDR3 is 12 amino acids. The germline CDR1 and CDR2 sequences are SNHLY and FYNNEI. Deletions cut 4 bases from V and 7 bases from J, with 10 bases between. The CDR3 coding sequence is TGTGCCAGCAGTGTAGGGGTGGGTGGCTACACCTTC. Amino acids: CASSVGVGGYTF.

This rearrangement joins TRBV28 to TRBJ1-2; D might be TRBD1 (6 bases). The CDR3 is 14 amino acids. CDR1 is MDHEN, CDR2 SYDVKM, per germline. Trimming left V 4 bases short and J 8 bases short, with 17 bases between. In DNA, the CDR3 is TGTGCCAGCAGTTACCTACGGGGGGCGGAAGGCTACACCTTC. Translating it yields CASSYLRGAEGYTF.

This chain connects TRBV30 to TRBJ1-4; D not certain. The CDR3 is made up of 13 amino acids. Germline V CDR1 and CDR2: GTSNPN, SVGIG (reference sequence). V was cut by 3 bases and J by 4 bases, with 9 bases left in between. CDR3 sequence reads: CAWSSGGNEKLFF. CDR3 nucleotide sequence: TGTGCCTGGAGCTCAGGCGGTAATGAAAAACTGTTTTTT. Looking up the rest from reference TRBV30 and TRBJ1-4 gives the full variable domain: SQTIHQWPATLVQPVGSPLSLECTVEGTSNPNLYWYRQAAGRGLQLLFYSVGIGQISSEVPQNLSASRPQDRQFILSSKKLLLSDSGFYLCAWSSGGNEKLFFGSGTQLSVL.

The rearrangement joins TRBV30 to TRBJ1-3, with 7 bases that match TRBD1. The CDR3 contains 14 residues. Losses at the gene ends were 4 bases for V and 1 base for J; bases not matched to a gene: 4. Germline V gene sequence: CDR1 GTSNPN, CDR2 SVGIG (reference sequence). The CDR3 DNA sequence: TGTGCCTGGACCACAGGGGTGTCTGGAAACACCATATATTTT. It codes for CAWTTGVSGNTIYF.

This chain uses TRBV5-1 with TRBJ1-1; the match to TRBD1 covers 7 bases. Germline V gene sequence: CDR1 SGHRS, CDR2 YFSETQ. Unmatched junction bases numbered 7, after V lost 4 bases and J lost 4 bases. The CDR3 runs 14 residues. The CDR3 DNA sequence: TGCGCCAGCAGCGGGGGACAGCTCAGCACTGAAGCTTTCTTT. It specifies CASSGGQLSTEAFF.

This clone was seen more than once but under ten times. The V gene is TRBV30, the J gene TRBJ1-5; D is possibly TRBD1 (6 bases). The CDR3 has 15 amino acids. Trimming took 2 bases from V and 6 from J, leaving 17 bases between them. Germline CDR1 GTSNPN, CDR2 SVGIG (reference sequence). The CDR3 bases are TGTGCCTGGAGTCCTCGGACGGGGGGGCGTCAGCCCCAGCATTTT. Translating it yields CAWSPRTGGRQPQHF.

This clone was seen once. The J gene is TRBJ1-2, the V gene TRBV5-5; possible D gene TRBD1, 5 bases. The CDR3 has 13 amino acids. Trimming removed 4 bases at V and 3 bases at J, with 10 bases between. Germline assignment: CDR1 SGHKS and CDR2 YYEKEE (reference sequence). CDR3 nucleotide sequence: TGTGCCAGCAGCCCCGGGGCCGACTATGGCTACACCTTC. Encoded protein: CASSPGADYGYTF. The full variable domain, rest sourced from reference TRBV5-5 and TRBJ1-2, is DAGVTQSPTHLIKTRGQQVTLRCSPISGHKSVSWYQQVLGQGPQFIFQYYEKEERGRGNFPDRFSARQFPNYSSELNVNALLLGDSALYLCASSPGADYGYTFGSGTRLTVV.

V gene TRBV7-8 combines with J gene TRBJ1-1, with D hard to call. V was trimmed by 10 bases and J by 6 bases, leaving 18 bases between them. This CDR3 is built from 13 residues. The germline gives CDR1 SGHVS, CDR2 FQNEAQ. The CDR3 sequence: CATLDAAGAEAFF. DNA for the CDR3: TGTGCCACCCTGGACGCCGCGGGCGCTGAAGCTTTCTTT.

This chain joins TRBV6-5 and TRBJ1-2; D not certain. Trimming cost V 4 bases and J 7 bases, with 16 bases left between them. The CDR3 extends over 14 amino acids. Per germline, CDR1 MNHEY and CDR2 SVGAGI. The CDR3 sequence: CASSSTVGRTGYTF. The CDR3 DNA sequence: TGTGCCAGCAGTTCGACGGTAGGGCGGACTGGCTACACCTTC.

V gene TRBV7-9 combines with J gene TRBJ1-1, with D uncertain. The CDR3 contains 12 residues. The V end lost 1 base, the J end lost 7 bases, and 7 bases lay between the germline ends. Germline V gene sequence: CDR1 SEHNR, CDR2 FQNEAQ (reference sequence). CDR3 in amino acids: CASSLGTGEAFF. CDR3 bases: TGTGCCAGCAGCTTAGGGACCGGTGAAGCTTTCTTT.

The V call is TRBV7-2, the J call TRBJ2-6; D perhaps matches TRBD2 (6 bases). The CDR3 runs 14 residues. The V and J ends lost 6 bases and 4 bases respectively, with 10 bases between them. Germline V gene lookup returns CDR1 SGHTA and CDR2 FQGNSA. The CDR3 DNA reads TGTGCCAGCAGTCCGGGAGCCGGGGCCAACGTCCTGACTTTC. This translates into CASSPGAGANVLTF.

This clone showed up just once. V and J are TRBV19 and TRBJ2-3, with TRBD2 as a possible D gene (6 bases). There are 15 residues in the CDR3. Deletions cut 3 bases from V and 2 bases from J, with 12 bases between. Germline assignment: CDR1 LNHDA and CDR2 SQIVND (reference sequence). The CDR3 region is CASSITTRPTDTQYF. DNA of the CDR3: TGTGCCAGTAGTATCACGACTAGACCCACAGATACGCAGTATTTT.

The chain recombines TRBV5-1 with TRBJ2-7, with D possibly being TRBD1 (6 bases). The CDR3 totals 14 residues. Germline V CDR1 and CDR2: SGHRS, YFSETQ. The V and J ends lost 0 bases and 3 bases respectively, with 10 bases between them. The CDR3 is CASSLGQGSYEQYF. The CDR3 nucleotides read TGCGCCAGCAGCTTGGGGCAGGGGAGCTACGAGCAGTACTTC.

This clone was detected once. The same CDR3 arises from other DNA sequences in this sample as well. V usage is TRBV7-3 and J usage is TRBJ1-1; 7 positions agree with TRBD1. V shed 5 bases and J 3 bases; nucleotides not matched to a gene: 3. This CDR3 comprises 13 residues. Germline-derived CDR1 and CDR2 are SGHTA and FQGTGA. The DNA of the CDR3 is TGTGCCAGCAGCCCAGGGGGGCACACTGAAGCTTTCTTT. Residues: CASSPGGHTEAFF.

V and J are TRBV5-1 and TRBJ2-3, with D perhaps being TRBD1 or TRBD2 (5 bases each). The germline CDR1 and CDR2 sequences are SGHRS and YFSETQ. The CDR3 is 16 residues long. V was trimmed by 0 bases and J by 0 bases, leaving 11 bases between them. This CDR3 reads CASSLGGTSSTDTQYF. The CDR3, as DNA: TGCGCCAGCAGCTTGGGGGGGACCAGTAGCACAGATACGCAGTATTTT.

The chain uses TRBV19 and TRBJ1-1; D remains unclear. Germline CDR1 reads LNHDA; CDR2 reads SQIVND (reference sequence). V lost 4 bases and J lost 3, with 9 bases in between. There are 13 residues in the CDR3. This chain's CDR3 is CASSSTIDTEAFF. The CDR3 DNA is TGTGCCAGTAGTAGCACCATCGACACTGAAGCTTTCTTT.

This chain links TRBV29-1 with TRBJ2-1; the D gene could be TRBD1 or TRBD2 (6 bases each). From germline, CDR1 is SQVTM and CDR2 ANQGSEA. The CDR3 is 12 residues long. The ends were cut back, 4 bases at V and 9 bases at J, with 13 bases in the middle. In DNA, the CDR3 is TGCAGCGTTGGAGGAGGGGACACTGAGCAGTTCTTC. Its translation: CSVGGGDTEQFF.

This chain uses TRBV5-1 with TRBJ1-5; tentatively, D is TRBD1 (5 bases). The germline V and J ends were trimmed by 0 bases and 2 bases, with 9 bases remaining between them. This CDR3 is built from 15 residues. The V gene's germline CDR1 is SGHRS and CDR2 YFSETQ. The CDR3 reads CASSLGTQGNQPQHF. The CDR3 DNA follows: TGCGCCAGCAGCTTGGGGACACAAGGCAATCAGCCCCAGCATTTT.

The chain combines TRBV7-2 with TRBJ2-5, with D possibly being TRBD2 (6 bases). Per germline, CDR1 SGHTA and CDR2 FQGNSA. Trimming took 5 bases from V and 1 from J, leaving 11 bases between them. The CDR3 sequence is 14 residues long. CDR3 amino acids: CASSPPGLQETQYF. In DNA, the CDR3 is TGTGCCAGCAGCCCTCCGGGACTCCAAGAGACCCAGTACTTC.

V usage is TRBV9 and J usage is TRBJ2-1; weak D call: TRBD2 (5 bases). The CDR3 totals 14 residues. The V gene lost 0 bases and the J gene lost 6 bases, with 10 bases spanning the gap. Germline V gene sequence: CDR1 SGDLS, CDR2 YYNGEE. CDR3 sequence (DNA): TGTGCCAGCAGCGTAGGTCCTAGCTCCAATGAGCAGTTCTTC. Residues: CASSVGPSSNEQFF. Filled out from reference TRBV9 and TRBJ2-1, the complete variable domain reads DSGVTQTPKHLITATGQRVTLRCSPRSGDLSVYWYQQSLDQGLQFLIQYYNGEERAKGNILERFSAQQFPDLHSELNLSSLELGDSALYFCASSVGPSSNEQFFGPGTRLTVL.

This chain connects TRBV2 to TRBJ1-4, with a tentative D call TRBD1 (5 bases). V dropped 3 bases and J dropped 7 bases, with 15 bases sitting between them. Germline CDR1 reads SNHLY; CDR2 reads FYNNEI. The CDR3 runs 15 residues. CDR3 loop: CASSELLGTAEKLFF. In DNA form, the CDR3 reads TGTGCCAGCAGTGAGCTCCTCGGGACTGCTGAAAAACTGTTTTTT.

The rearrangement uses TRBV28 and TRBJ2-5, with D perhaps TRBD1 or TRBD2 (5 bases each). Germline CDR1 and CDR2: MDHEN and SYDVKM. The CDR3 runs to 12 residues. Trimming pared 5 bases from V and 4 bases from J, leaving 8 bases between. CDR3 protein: CASSPGPETQYF. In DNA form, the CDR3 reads TGTGCCAGCAGTCCGGGACCAGAGACCCAGTACTTC.

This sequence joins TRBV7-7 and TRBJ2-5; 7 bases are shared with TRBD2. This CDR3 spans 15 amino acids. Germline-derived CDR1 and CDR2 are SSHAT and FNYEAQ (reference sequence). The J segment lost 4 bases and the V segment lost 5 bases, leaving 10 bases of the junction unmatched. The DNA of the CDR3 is TGTGCCAGCAGCCCGGGACTCTCGGGAGGAGAGACCCAGTACTTC. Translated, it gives CASSPGLSGGETQYF.

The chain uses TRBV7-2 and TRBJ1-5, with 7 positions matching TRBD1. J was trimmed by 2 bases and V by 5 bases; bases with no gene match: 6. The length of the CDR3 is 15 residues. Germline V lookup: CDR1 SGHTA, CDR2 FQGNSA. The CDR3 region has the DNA TGTGCCAGCAGCGTTGACAGGGTAGGCAATCAGCCCCAGCATTTT. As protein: CASSVDRVGNQPQHF. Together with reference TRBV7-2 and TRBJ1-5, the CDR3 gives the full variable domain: GAGVSQSPSNKVTEKGKDVELRCDPISGHTALYWYRQSLGQGLEFLIYFQGNSAPDKSGLPSDRFSAERTGGSVSTLTIQRTQQEDSAVYLCASSVDRVGNQPQHFGDGTRLSIL.